These 2 T cell receptor beta chains came from one sample sequenced in a study of neurological immune-mediated disorders. One entry per CDR3 protein, called by TCRdb with MiXCR from the 5' RACE reads. The data hold 45,000 or so distinct CDR3 sequences, with approximately 3% observed a single time. Sequenced sample: PBMCs. The receptors stem from a woman in her forties or fifties with multiple sclerosis.

This clonotype was detected many times. The rearrangement uses TRBV7-8 and TRBJ2-7; a weak D match, TRBD1 (6 bases). The V gene lost 0 bases and the J gene lost 6 bases, with 9 bases spanning the gap. The CDR3 loop spans 13 amino acids. CDR1 and CDR2 from the germline V gene are SGHVS and FQNEAQ. CDR3 sequence (DNA): TGTGCCAGCAGCTTAGCGCGGACAGTCGAGCAGTACGTC. This gives the protein CASSLARTVEQYV.

This clonotype was counted many times. The V and J genes are TRBV20-1 and TRBJ2-1; possibly TRBD1 or TRBD2 for D (6 bases each). Per the germline V gene, CDR1 is DFQATT and CDR2 is SNEGSKA (reference sequence). Trimming cost V 5 bases and J 5 bases, with 13 bases left between them. CDR3 length: 13 amino acids. The CDR3 here is CSALPGADNEQFF. The CDR3 DNA follows: TGCAGTGCTCTCCCGGGGGCCGACAATGAGCAGTTCTTC.